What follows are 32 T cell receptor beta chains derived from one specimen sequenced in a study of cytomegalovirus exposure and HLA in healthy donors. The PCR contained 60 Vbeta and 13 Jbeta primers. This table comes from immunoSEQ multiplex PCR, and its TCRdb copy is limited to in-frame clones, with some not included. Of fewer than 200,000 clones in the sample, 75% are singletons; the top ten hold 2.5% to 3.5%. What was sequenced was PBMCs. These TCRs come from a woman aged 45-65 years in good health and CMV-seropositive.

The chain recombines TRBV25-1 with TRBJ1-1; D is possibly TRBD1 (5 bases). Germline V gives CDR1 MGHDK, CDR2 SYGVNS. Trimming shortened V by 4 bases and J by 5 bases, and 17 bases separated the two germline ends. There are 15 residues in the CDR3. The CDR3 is CASSAQTGGWTEAFF. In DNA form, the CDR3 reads TGTGCCAGCAGTGCGCAGACGGGGGGATGGACTGAAGCTTTCTTT. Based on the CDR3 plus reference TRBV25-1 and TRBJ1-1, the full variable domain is EADIYQTPRYLVIGTGKKITLECSQTMGHDKMYWYQQDPGMELHLIHYSYGVNSTEKGDLSSESTVSRIRTEHFPLTLESARPSHTSQYLCASSAQTGGWTEAFFGQGTRLTVV.

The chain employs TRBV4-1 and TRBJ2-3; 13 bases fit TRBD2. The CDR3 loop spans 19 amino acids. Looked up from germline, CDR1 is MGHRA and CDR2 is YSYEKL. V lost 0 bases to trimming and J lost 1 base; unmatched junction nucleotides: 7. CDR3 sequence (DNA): TGCGCCAGCAGCCAAGATAGGACTAGCGGGGGCCCCCGCACAGATACGCAGTATTTT. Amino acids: CASSQDRTSGGPRTDTQYF.

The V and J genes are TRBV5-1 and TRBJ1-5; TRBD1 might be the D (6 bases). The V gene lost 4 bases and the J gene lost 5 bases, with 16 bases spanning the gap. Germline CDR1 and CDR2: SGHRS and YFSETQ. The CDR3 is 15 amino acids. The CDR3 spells CASSEFGQKDQPQHF. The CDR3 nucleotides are TGCGCCAGCAGCGAATTCGGACAGAAGGATCAGCCCCAGCATTTT.

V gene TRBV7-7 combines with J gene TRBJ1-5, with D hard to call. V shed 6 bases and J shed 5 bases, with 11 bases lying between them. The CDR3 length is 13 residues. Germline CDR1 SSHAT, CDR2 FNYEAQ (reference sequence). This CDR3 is CASSMDEDQPQHF. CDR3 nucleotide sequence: TGTGCCAGCAGTATGGATGAGGATCAGCCCCAGCATTTT.

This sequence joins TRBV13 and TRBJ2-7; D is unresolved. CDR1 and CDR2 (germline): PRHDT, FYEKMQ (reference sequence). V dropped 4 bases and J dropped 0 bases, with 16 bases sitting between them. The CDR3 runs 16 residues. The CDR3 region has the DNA TGTGCCAGCAGCTACGGCGCAGGCTTTAGCTCCTACGAGCAGTACTTC. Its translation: CASSYGAGFSSYEQYF.

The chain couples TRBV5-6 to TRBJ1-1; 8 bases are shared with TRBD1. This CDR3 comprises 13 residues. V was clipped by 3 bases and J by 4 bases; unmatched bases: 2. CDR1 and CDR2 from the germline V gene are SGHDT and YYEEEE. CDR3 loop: CASSSGGFTEAFF. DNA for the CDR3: TGTGCCAGCAGCTCAGGGGGCTTCACTGAAGCTTTCTTT.

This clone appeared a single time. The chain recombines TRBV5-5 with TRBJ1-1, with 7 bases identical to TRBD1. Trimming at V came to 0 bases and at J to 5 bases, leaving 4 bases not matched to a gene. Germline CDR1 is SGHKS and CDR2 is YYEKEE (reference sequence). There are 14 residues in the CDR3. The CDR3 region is CASSLEGATTEAFF. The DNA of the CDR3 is TGTGCCAGCAGCTTGGAGGGGGCCACTACTGAAGCTTTCTTT.

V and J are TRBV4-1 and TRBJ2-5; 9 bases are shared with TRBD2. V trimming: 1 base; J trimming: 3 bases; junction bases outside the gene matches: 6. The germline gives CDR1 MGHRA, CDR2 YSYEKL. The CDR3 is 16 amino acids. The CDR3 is CASSQVDSGGKETQYF. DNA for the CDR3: TGCGCCAGCAGCCAAGTGGATAGCGGGGGAAAAGAGACCCAGTACTTC.

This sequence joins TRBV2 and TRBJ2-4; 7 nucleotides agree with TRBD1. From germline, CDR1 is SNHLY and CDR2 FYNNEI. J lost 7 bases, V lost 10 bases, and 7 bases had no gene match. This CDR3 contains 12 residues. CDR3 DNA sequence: TGTGCCACCGGGGAACAGGGGAACATTCAGTACTTC. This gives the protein CATGEQGNIQYF.

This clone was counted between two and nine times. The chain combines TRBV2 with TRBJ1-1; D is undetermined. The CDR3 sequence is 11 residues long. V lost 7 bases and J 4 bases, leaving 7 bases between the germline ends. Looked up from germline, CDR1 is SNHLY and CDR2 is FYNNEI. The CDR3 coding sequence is TGTGCCAGCAATCTGGCCACTGAAGCTTTCTTT. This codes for CASNLATEAFF.

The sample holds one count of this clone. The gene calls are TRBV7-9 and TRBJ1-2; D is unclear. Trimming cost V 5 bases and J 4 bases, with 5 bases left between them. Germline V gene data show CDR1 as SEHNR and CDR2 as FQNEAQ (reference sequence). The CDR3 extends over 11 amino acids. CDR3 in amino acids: CASSPGYGYTF. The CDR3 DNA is TGTGCCAGCAGCCCAGGCTATGGCTACACCTTC.

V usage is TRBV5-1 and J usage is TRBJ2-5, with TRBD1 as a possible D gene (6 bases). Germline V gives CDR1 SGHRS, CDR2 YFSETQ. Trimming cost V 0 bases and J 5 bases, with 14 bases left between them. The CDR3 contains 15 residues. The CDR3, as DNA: TGCGCCAGCAGCTTGGGGGGGACAAGCGAGGAGACCCAGTACTTC. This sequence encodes CASSLGGTSEETQYF. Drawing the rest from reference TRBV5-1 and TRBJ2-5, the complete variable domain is KAGVTQTPRYLIKTRGQQVTLSCSPISGHRSVSWYQQTPGQGLQFLFEYFSETQRNKGNFPGRFSGRQFSNSRSEMNVSTLELGDSALYLCASSLGGTSEETQYFGPGTRLLVL.

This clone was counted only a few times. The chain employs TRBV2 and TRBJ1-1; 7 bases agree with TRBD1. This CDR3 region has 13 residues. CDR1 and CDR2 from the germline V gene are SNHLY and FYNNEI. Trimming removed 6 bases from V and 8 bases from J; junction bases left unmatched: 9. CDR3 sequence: CASSGDSNKEAFF. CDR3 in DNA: TGTGCCAGCAGCGGGGACAGCAACAAGGAAGCTTTCTTT.

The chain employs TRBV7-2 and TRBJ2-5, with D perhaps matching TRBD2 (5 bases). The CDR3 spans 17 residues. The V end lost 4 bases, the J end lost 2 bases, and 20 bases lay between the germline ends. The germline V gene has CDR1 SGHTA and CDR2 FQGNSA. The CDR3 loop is CASSSGRTYLIQETQYF. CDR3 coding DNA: TGTGCCAGCAGCTCCGGACGGACTTATTTGATACAAGAGACCCAGTACTTC.

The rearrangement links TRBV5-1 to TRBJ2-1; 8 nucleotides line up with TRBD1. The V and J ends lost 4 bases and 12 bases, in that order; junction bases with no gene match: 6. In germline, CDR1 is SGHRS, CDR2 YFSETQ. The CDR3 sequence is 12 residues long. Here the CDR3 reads CASSPQDRAQFF. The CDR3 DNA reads TGCGCCAGCAGCCCGCAGGACAGGGCGCAGTTCTTC.

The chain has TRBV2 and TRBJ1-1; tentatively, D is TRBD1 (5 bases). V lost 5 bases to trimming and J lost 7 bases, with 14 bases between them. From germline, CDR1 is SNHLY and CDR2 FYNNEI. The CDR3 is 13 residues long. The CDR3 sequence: CASSQGNVGEAFF. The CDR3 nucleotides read TGTGCCAGCAGTCAGGGAAATGTTGGTGAAGCTTTCTTT.

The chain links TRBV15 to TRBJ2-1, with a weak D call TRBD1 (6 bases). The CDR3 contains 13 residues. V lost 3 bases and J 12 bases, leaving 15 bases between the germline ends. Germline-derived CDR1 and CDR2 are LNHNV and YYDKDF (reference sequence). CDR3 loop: CATSRDSTMTQFF. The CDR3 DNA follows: TGTGCCACCAGCAGGGACAGTACAATGACGCAGTTCTTC.

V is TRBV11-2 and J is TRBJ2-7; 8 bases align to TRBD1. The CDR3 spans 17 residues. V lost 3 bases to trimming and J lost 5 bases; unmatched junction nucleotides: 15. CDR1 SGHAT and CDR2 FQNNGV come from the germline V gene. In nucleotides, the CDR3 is TGTGCCAGCAGCTTTAGCCGCCGGCGACAGGGGAACGACGAGCAGTACTTC. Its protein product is CASSFSRRRQGNDEQYF.

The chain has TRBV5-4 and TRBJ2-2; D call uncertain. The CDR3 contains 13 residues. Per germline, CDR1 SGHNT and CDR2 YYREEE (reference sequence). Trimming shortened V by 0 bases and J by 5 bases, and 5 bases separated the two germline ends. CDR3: CASSLAGTGELFF. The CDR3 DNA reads TGTGCCAGCAGCTTGGCCGGTACCGGGGAGCTGTTTTTT.

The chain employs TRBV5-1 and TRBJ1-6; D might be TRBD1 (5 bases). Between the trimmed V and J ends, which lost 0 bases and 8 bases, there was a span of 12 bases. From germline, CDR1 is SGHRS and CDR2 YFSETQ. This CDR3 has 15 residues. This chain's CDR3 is CASSLVGGPDSPLHF. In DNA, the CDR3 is TGCGCCAGCAGCTTGGTGGGGGGACCGGATTCACCCCTCCACTTT.

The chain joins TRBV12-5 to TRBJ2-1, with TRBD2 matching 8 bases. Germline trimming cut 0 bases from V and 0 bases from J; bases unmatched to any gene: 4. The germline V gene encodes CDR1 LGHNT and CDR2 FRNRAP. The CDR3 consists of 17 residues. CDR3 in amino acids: CASGLVPGGGSYNEQFF. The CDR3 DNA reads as TGTGCTAGTGGTTTGGTCCCGGGGGGGGGCTCCTACAATGAGCAGTTCTTC.

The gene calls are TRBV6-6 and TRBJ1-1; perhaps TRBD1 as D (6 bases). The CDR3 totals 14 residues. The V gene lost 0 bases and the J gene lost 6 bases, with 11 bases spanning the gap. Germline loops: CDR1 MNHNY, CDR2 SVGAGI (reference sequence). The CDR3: CASSYSRGASEAFF. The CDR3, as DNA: TGTGCCAGCAGTTACTCGCGGGGGGCCTCTGAAGCTTTCTTT.

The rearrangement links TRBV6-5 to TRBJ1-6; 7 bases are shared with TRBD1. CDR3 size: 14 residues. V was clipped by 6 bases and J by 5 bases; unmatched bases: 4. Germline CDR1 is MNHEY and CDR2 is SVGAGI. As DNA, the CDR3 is TGTGCCAGCAGGAGACAGGGAAATAATTCACCCCTCCACTTT. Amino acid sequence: CASRRQGNNSPLHF.

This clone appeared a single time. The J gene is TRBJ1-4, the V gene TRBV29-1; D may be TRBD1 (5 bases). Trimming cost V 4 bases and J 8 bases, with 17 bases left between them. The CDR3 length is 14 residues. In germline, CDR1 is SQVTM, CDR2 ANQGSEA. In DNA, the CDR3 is TGCAGCGTTGCGTTTCCGCAGGGAGGAGAAAAACTGTTTTTT. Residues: CSVAFPQGGEKLFF.

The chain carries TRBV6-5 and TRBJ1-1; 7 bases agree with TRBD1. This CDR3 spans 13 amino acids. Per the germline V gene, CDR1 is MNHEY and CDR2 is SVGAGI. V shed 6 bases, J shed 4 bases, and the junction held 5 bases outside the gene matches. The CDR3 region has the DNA TGTGCCAGCAGGACCGACAGGGCCACTGAAGCTTTCTTT. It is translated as CASRTDRATEAFF.

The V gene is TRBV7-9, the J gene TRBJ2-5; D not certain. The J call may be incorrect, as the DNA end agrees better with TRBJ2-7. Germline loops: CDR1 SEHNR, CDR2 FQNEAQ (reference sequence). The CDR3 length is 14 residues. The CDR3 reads CASSLTAPSYEQYF. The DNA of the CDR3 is TGTGCCAGCAGCTTAACAGCCCCTTCCTACGAGCAGTACTTC.

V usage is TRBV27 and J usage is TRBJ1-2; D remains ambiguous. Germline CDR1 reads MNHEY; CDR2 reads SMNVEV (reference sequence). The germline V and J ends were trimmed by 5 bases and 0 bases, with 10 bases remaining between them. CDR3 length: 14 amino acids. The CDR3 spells CASSPLAPNYGYTF. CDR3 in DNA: TGTGCCAGCAGTCCCCTGGCACCTAACTATGGCTACACCTTC.

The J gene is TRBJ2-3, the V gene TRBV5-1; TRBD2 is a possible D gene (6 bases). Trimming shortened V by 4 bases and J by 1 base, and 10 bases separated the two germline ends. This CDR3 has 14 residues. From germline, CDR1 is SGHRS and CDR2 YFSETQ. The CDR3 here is CASSPIAGTDTQYF. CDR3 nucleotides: TGCGCCAGCAGCCCAATAGCGGGCACAGATACGCAGTATTTT.

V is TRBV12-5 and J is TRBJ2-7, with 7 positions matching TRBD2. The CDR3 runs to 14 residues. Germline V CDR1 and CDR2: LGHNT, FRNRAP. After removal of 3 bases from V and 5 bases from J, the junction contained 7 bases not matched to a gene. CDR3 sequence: CASGFLGGSHEQYF. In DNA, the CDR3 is TGTGCTAGTGGTTTCCTCGGGGGGAGCCACGAGCAGTACTTC.

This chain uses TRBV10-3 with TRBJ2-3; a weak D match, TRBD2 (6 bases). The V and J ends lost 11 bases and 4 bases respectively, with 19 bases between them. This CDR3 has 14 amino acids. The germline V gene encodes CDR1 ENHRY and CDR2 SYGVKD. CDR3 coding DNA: TGTGCCGCCGACCGCGGGGAGAAGTCAGATACGCAGTATTTT. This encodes CAADRGEKSDTQYF.

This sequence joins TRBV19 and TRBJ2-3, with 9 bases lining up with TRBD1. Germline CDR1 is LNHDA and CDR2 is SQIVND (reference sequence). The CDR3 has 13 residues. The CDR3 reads CASGTGSADTQYF. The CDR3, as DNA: TGTGCTTCCGGGACAGGGTCAGCAGATACGCAGTATTTT.

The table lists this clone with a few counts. CDR3 nucleotide sequence: TGCGCCAGCAGCTTGGGGTCGGCGGGGGGAAACACCATATATTTT. Translating gives CASSLGSAGGNTIYF. The V gene is TRBV5-1, the J gene TRBJ1-3; D call uncertain. V lost 0 bases and J lost 4, with 11 bases in between. Germline V CDR1 and CDR2: SGHRS, YFSETQ. The length of the CDR3 is 15 residues.